Listed here is a single T cell receptor beta chain. Its antigen is still unknown. Germline V gene data show CDR1 as MNHEY and CDR2 as SVGEGT. The CDR3 runs to 13 residues. Trimming took off 2 bases at V and 6 bases at J, with 9 bases between the two ends. A J-beta primer mix and a sample-barcoded 5' primer were used in a second PCR of about 7 to 12 cycles. TCRdb reanalysed the 5' RACE reads using MiXCR and keeps one entry per CDR3 protein. The sample has around 800,000 distinct CDR3 sequences, around 45% seen once. This sample is part of a study of blood T cells in healthy people across ages. Study-level points and caveats: A strong correlation was found between TCR beta diversity and the percentage of naive T cells.

The chain recombines TRBV6-2 or TRBV6-3 with TRBJ2-3; no firm D call. The sequencing sample was made of blood. This TCR derives from an elderly man in good health. This chain's CDR3 is CASSYLIRDTQYF. CDR3 DNA: TGTGCCAGCAGTTACCTAATCCGGGATACGCAGTATTTT.